This TCR beta chain was sequenced for a study of blood T cells in healthy people across ages. This clonotype was recorded a few times. This CDR3 comprises 14 residues. The germline gives CDR1 SGHRS, CDR2 YFSETQ. With V trimmed by 10 bases and J by 6 bases, 13 bases remained unmatched. PCR was performed a second time for about 6 to 11 cycles using a sample-barcoded 5' primer and a J-beta primer mix. One entry per CDR3 protein, called by TCRdb with MiXCR from the 5' RACE reads. This sample yields roughly 2 million distinct CDR3 sequences, of which around half are seen a single time; less than 2.5% belongs to the top ten.

Sequences were obtained from blood. The rearrangement uses TRBV5-1 and TRBJ2-3; 8 nucleotides line up with TRBD1. This receptor was obtained from a woman aged 40-49 years in good health. The CDR3 sequence: CASQGQVTSDTQYF. CDR3 in DNA: TGCGCCTCCCAGGGACAGGTGACATCGGATACGCAGTATTTT.